The 8 T cell receptor beta chains below all came from one sample that was sequenced in a study of OX40 agonist ivuxolimab in advanced cancers. Sequenced by immunoSEQ multiplex PCR; TCRdb stores in-frame clones only, minus some. This sample has approximately 87,000 clones, with 91% found just once. The sample consisted of CD4+ or CD8+ T cells sorted from blood, taken in a trial of the OX40 agonist ivuxolimab. The receptors were sampled from an adult with an advanced solid tumor such as melanoma, head and neck, liver or kidney cancer.

The chain recombines TRBV5-1 with TRBJ1-5; 7 bases fit TRBD1. From germline, CDR1 is SGHRS and CDR2 YFSETQ. V shed 4 bases and J 0 bases; nucleotides not matched to a gene: 7. This CDR3 region has 16 residues. CDR3 coding DNA: TGCGCCAGCAGCGCCCGGGACAGCTATAGCAATCAGCCCCAGCATTTT. It codes for CASSARDSYSNQPQHF.

The chain recombines TRBV11-3 with TRBJ2-1; D may be TRBD2 (5 bases). CDR3 length equals 13 residues. V lost 3 bases, J lost 8 bases, and 11 bases lay in between. Germline V gene data show CDR1 as SGHNT and CDR2 as YENEEA. As DNA, the CDR3 is TGTGCCAGCAGCTTGAGGGCCCGGCATGAGCAGTTCTTC. It yields the protein CASSLRARHEQFF.

The rearrangement uses TRBV25-1 and TRBJ1-3; D ambiguous. CDR1 is MGHDK, CDR2 SYGVNS, per germline. This CDR3 region has 12 residues. V lost 5 bases and J 3 bases, leaving 5 bases between the germline ends. The CDR3 DNA reads TGTGCCAGCAGTCACTATGGAAACACCATATATTTT. Translated, it gives CASSHYGNTIYF.

The chain couples TRBV28 to TRBJ1-1; 8 bases line up with TRBD1. The trim removed 4 bases at V and 1 base at J, leaving 14 bases unmatched. Germline V lookup: CDR1 MDHEN, CDR2 SYDVKM. The CDR3 is 18 amino acids. The CDR3 reads CASSSTSIYRGGNTEAFF. CDR3 DNA sequence: TGTGCCAGCAGTTCTACTTCCATTTACAGGGGGGGGAACACTGAAGCTTTCTTT.

This clone was seen just once. The J gene is TRBJ2-1, the V gene TRBV10-3; 13 bases fit TRBD2. From germline, CDR1 is ENHRY and CDR2 SYGVKD. This CDR3 spans 16 amino acids. The junction had 9 bases not matched to a gene; V was cut back by 6 bases and J by 7 bases. The CDR3 protein is CAIRGTSGRAGNEQFF. As DNA, the CDR3 is TGTGCCATCAGGGGTACTAGCGGGAGGGCCGGTAATGAGCAGTTCTTC.

The rearrangement uses TRBV21-1 and TRBJ2-1; the table assigns TRBD2, which was not confirmed against the DNA. TRBV21-1 is tagged as a pseudogene. The CDR3 totals 17 residues. Here the CDR3 reads CASSKEGAGGCYNEQFF. Here the CDR3 DNA reads TGTGCCAGCAGCAAAGAGGGGGCGGGAGGGTGCTACAATGAGCAGTTCTTC.

This chain uses TRBV30 with TRBJ2-5, with TRBD2 as a possible D gene (6 bases). Germline assignment: CDR1 GTSNPN and CDR2 SVGIG (reference sequence). The V gene lost 0 bases and the J gene lost 2 bases, with 10 bases spanning the gap. CDR3 size: 14 residues. The chain's CDR3 is CAWSVRRGQETQYF. CDR3 in DNA: TGTGCCTGGAGTGTACGTCGGGGGCAAGAGACCCAGTACTTC.

The V gene is TRBV6-6, the J gene TRBJ2-2; D gene ambiguous. The CDR3 spans 14 residues. The germline V gene has CDR1 MNHNY and CDR2 SVGAGI (reference sequence). Trimming shortened V by 6 bases and J by 7 bases, and 15 bases separated the two germline ends. This chain's CDR3 is CASRRGSGSGELFF. The CDR3 bases are TGTGCCAGCAGACGAGGATCGGGCAGCGGGGAGCTGTTTTTT.